Below are 22 T cell receptor beta chains sequenced from a single sample in a study of a mutant IDH1 vaccine in newly diagnosed glioma. The time point is: week 11, during vaccination. Doses consisted of 300 ug of mutant IDH1 20-mer peptide each, paired with topical imiquimod. The antigens of these receptors remain unknown. Clones were sequenced by immunoSEQ multiplex PCR, and TCRdb holds only the in-frame ones, with some missing. The sample consists of some 64,000 clones, 75% to 85% of them appearing once. Sequencing was performed on PBMCs, taken from a glioma patient whose treatment included an IDH1 peptide vaccine. These receptors came from a man aged 45 to 65 with glioma.

This clone was seen only once. This chain joins TRBV30 and TRBJ2-1, with a weak D call TRBD2 (7 bases). The V gene lost 2 bases and the J gene lost 0 bases, with 14 bases spanning the gap. CDR1 is GTSNPN and CDR2 is SVGIG in the germline V gene (reference sequence). The CDR3 extends over 16 amino acids. CDR3 protein: CAWSKGGASSYNEQFF. The DNA of the CDR3 is TGTGCCTGGAGTAAAGGGGGGGCCAGCTCCTACAATGAGCAGTTCTTC.

The V call is TRBV29-1, the J call TRBJ1-1; D is perhaps TRBD1 (6 bases). CDR1 and CDR2 (germline): SQVTM, ANQGSEA. The V end lost 4 bases, the J end lost 4 bases, and 13 bases lay between the germline ends. This CDR3 is built from 13 residues. The CDR3 loop reads CSVAQGLGTEAFF. The CDR3 region has the DNA TGCAGCGTTGCACAGGGTCTCGGCACTGAAGCTTTCTTT.

The rearrangement joins TRBV4-3 to TRBJ2-2; 7 nucleotides align to TRBD1. CDR3 size: 15 residues. V was pared by 4 bases and J by 6 bases, with 8 bases of the junction left unmatched. Germline lookup yields CDR1 LGHNA and CDR2 YSLEER. CDR3 DNA sequence: TGCGCCAGCAGCCCCCAACAGGGGTTCTCCGGGGAGCTGTTTTTT. Amino acids: CASSPQQGFSGELFF.

The CDR3, as DNA: TGTGCCAGCAGGGCAGGCGCGGCGGGTGAGCAGTACTTC. Translating gives CASRAGAAGEQYF. The rearrangement uses TRBV2 and TRBJ2-7; tentatively, D is TRBD2 (5 bases). The CDR3 has 13 residues. The V gene lost 6 bases and the J gene lost 7 bases, with 16 bases spanning the gap. CDR1 is SNHLY, CDR2 FYNNEI, per germline.

V is TRBV4-1 and J is TRBJ2-1; 9 nucleotides match TRBD2. The trim removed 1 base at V and 5 bases at J, leaving 6 bases unmatched. The CDR3 is 16 amino acids. From germline, CDR1 is MGHRA and CDR2 YSYEKL. The DNA for the CDR3 is TGCGCCAGCAGCCAAGGTAGACTAGCGGAAGACAATGAGCAGTTCTTC. Its protein product is CASSQGRLAEDNEQFF.

The chain is built from TRBV11-2 and TRBJ2-6; TRBD1 is a possible D gene (5 bases). The germline V gene encodes CDR1 SGHAT and CDR2 FQNNGV. This CDR3 comprises 15 residues. V gave up 5 bases and J gave up 0 bases, with 8 bases separating them. The CDR3 DNA reads TGTGCCAGCAGCGGCAGGGCCTCTGGGGCCAACGTCCTGACTTTC. This sequence encodes CASSGRASGANVLTF.

The rearrangement uses TRBV4-1 and TRBJ1-1; 10 positions agree with TRBD1. The length of the CDR3 is 15 residues. Losses at the gene ends were 3 bases for V and 5 bases for J; bases not matched to a gene: 6. Germline-derived CDR1 and CDR2 are MGHRA and YSYEKL. DNA of the CDR3: TGCGCCAGCAGCCACCCGGGACAGGGGATGACTGAAGCTTTCTTT. Protein product: CASSHPGQGMTEAFF.

The chain links TRBV7-9 to TRBJ1-2, with D uncertain. This CDR3 is 15 amino acids long. The V end was cut by 2 bases, the J end by 0 bases, with 10 bases between. Germline CDR1 is SEHNR and CDR2 is FQNEAQ (reference sequence). This chain's CDR3 is CASSLTPSANYGYTF. For the CDR3, the DNA is TGTGCCAGCAGCTTAACCCCTAGCGCTAACTATGGCTACACCTTC. The entire variable domain, with the rest obtained from reference TRBV7-9 and TRBJ1-2, is as follows: DTGVSQNPRHKITKRGQNVTFRCDPISEHNRLYWYRQTLGQGPEFLTYFQNEAQLEKSRLLSDRFSAERPKGSFSTLEIQRTEQGDSAMYLCASSLTPSANYGYTFGSGTRLTVV.

The rearrangement uses TRBV5-6 and TRBJ2-7; D perhaps matches TRBD1 (6 bases). V was cut by 0 bases and J by 2 bases, with 18 bases left in between. CDR1 and CDR2 (germline): SGHDT, YYEEEE. CDR3 length: 17 residues. The CDR3 DNA reads TGTGCCAGCAGCTTGGCCATTACAGGGAAGGGGCCCTACGAGCAGTACTTC. Its translation is CASSLAITGKGPYEQYF.

This chain joins TRBV6-5 and TRBJ2-7, with D unresolved. The CDR3 totals 11 residues. The germline CDR1 and CDR2 sequences are MNHEY and SVGAGI. The germline V and J ends were trimmed by 4 bases and 5 bases, with 6 bases remaining between them. CDR3 DNA: TGTGCCAGCAGTTCCCTTGACGAGCAGTACTTC. It yields the protein CASSSLDEQYF.

This clone was seen more than once but under ten times. This chain connects TRBV7-9 to TRBJ1-2, with D possibly being TRBD1 (6 bases). V was trimmed by 3 bases and J by 3 bases, leaving 11 bases between them. Germline loops: CDR1 SEHNR, CDR2 FQNEAQ (reference sequence). The CDR3 is made up of 14 amino acids. CDR3 protein: CASSFLGHDYGYTF. CDR3 DNA sequence: TGTGCCAGCAGCTTTTTGGGACACGACTATGGCTACACCTTC.

This clone came up a few times. This chain uses TRBV18 with TRBJ2-7; D may be TRBD2 (6 bases). Germline CDR1 KGHSH, CDR2 LQKENI. There are 12 residues in the CDR3. The V and J ends lost 6 bases and 2 bases respectively, with 8 bases between them. CDR3 nucleotide sequence: TGTGCCAGCTCTGGCGGGACCTACGAGCAGTACTTC. This encodes CASSGGTYEQYF.

The chain recombines TRBV11-2 with TRBJ1-4; D remains ambiguous. Between the trimmed V and J ends, which lost 3 bases and 8 bases, there was a span of 13 bases. CDR1 is SGHAT and CDR2 is FQNNGV in the germline V gene. The CDR3 has 14 amino acids. The CDR3 DNA follows: TGTGCCAGCAGCTTGGAGGGCCTCCGGGAAAAACTGTTTTTT. This gives the protein CASSLEGLREKLFF.

V usage is TRBV7-9 and J usage is TRBJ2-1; D is perhaps TRBD1 or TRBD2 (5 bases each). The V and J ends lost 9 bases and 3 bases respectively, with 6 bases between them. The CDR3 extends over 11 amino acids. The V gene's germline CDR1 is SEHNR and CDR2 FQNEAQ (reference sequence). In DNA form, the CDR3 reads TGTGCCAGGGGGGACTACAATGAGCAGTTCTTC. Its translation is CARGDYNEQFF.

This clone was counted once. This chain joins TRBV30 and TRBJ2-5; D assignment may be TRBD1 or TRBD2 (6 bases each). Germline CDR1 is GTSNPN and CDR2 is SVGIG (reference sequence). V lost 0 bases to trimming and J lost 7 bases, with 18 bases between them. The CDR3 has 15 amino acids. CDR3: CAWSVGSRGPRTQYF. Here the CDR3 DNA reads TGTGCCTGGAGTGTGGGCAGTCGGGGGCCCAGGACCCAGTACTTC.

The genes are TRBV7-2 and TRBJ1-2; 9 bases align to TRBD1. The CDR3 runs to 14 residues. J lost 8 bases, V lost 5 bases, and 9 bases had no gene match. The germline gives CDR1 SGHTA, CDR2 FQGNSA. DNA of the CDR3: TGTGCCAGCAGCGTGACACAGGGGGCAGGGGGCTACACCTTC. It specifies CASSVTQGAGGYTF.

The chain uses TRBV5-5 and TRBJ2-3; TRBD1 is a possible D gene (6 bases). Germline CDR1 and CDR2: SGHKS and YYEKEE (reference sequence). The CDR3 covers 17 residues. V shed 2 bases and J shed 1 base, with 17 bases lying between them. CDR3 sequence reads: CASSLQGTLRGTDTQYF. The CDR3 DNA follows: TGTGCCAGCAGCTTACAGGGAACCCTTCGTGGCACAGATACGCAGTATTTT.

The chain joins TRBV19 to TRBJ1-5; 9 nucleotides match TRBD1. V was pared by 6 bases and J by 7 bases, with 10 bases of the junction left unmatched. The CDR3 is made up of 15 amino acids. Germline values: CDR1 LNHDA, CDR2 SQIVND (reference sequence). The CDR3 loop is CASSRRTGGRQPQHF. The CDR3 bases are TGTGCCAGTAGCCGTCGTACAGGGGGCAGGCAGCCCCAGCATTTT. The full variable domain, with the rest looked up from reference TRBV19 and TRBJ1-5, is DGGITQSPKYLFRKEGQNVTLSCEQNLNHDAMYWYRQDPGQGLRLIYYSQIVNDFQKGDIAEGYSVSREKKESFPLTVTSAQKNPTAFYLCASSRRTGGRQPQHFGDGTRLSIL.

The chain employs TRBV18 and TRBJ1-6; D may be TRBD1 (5 bases). This CDR3 has 15 residues. V dropped 6 bases and J dropped 4 bases, with 13 bases sitting between them. The germline gives CDR1 KGHSH, CDR2 LQKENI. The CDR3 protein is CASSPQGSYNSPLHF. The CDR3 DNA reads as TGTGCCAGCTCGCCTCAGGGTTCTTATAATTCACCCCTCCACTTT.

J is TRBJ2-5 and V is TRBV19; tentatively, D is TRBD1 (5 bases). This CDR3 has 13 amino acids. Germline loops: CDR1 LNHDA, CDR2 SQIVND (reference sequence). The V gene lost 4 bases and the J gene lost 2 bases, with 8 bases spanning the gap. CDR3 in DNA: TGTGCCAGTAGTAAGGGGTTTCAAGAGACCCAGTACTTC. Encoded protein: CASSKGFQETQYF.

The chain's CDR3 is CASSPPGQPQHF. CDR3 in DNA: TGTGCCAGCAGCCCGCCGGGTCAGCCCCAGCATTTT. V and J are TRBV6-5 and TRBJ1-5; D not certain. Trimming stripped 6 bases from V and 6 bases from J, with 9 bases between. CDR3 length equals 12 residues. Germline CDR1 and CDR2: MNHEY and SVGAGI.

V and J are TRBV7-3 and TRBJ2-7; D uncertain. Between the trimmed V and J ends, which lost 5 bases and 5 bases, there was a span of 13 bases. The V gene's germline CDR1 is SGHTA and CDR2 FQGTGA. The CDR3 length is 13 residues. CDR3 amino acids: CASSGTSKDEQYF. DNA of the CDR3: TGTGCCAGCAGCGGAACCTCAAAAGACGAGCAGTACTTC.